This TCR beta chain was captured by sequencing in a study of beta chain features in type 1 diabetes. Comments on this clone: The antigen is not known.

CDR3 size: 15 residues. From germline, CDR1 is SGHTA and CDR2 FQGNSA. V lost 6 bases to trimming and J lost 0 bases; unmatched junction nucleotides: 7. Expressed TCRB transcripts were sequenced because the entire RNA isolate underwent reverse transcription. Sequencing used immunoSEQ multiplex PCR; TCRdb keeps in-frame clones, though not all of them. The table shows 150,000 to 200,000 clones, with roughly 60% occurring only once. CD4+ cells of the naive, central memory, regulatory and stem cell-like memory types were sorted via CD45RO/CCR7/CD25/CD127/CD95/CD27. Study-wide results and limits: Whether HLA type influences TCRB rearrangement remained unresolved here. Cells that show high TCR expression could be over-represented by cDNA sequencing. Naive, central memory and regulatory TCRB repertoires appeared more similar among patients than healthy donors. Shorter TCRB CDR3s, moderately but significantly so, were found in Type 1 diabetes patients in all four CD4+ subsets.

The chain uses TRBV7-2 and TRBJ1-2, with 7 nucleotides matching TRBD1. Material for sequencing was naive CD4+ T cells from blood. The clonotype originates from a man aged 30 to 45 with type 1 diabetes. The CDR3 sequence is CASRSGTVPNYGYTF. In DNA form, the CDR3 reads TGTGCCAGCAGGTCCGGGACAGTTCCTAACTATGGCTACACCTTC. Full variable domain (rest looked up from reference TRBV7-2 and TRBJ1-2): GAGVSQSPSNKVTEKGKDVELRCDPISGHTALYWYRQSLGQGLEFLIYFQGNSAPDKSGLPSDRFSAERTGGSVSTLTIQRTQQEDSAVYLCASRSGTVPNYGYTFGSGTRLTVV.